This is a list of T cell receptor beta chains from one sample in a study of shared clonotypes between healthy human individuals. Clones were sequenced by immunoSEQ multiplex PCR, and TCRdb holds only the in-frame ones, with some missing. The data show some 2.4 million clones, 90% to 95% seen once. Sequences were obtained from naive CD4+ T cells from PBMCs. These receptors all stem from a man between 18 and 35 years old in good health. Some clones in this sample may be carry-over from other donors' samples. The CDR3 runs from the conserved cysteine through the conserved F or W. Each record gives: CDR3 DNA, CDR3 protein, V gene, D gene, J gene, clone size. The D gene is left open where the match is weak. The listing skips clone size in some rows; elsewhere it reads once, few, many or a size class.

CDR3nt: TGTGCCAGCAGCTTTTCGGTACGCGTGAACACTGAAGCTTTCTTT
CDR3aa: CASSFSVRVNTEAFF
v_gene: TRBV11-1
d_gene: -
j_gene: TRBJ1-1
abundance: -

CDR3nt: TGTGCCAGCAGTCACCTCGGACAGGGGAATTTCGGCTACACCTTC
CDR3aa: CASSHLGQGNFGYTF
v_gene: TRBV27
d_gene: TRBD1
j_gene: TRBJ1-2
abundance: -

CDR3nt: TGTGCCAGCAGCGAACAGGTTCTTAGCACAGATACGCAGTATTTT
CDR3aa: CASSEQVLSTDTQYF
v_gene: TRBV14
d_gene: -
j_gene: TRBJ2-3
abundance: once

CDR3nt: TGTGCCAGCAGCTTGGATATGAACACTGAAGCTTTCTTT
CDR3aa: CASSLDMNTEAFF
v_gene: TRBV7-3
d_gene: -
j_gene: TRBJ1-1
abundance: few

CDR3nt: TGTGCCAGCAAATCGAGGGAGCGACATCAGCCCCAGCATTTT
CDR3aa: CASKSRERHQPQHF
v_gene: TRBV28
d_gene: -
j_gene: TRBJ1-5
abundance: -

CDR3nt: TGTGCCGCGGTGGTAGCGGGAGGATCCGGGGAGCTGTTTTTT
CDR3aa: CAAVVAGGSGELFF
v_gene: TRBV6-1
d_gene: TRBD2
j_gene: TRBJ2-2
abundance: -

CDR3nt: TGTGCCAGCAGCCCGGGGACGGACCAAGAGACCCAGTACTTC
CDR3aa: CASSPGTDQETQYF
v_gene: TRBV11-3
d_gene: -
j_gene: TRBJ2-5
abundance: -

CDR3nt: TGTGCCAGTAGTATCCGGTCAGGGGCTAACTATGGCTACACCTTC
CDR3aa: CASSIRSGANYGYTF
v_gene: TRBV19
d_gene: -
j_gene: TRBJ1-2
abundance: -

CDR3nt: TGTGCCAGCAGTTTAGCGGGCCCTCCGGGAACAGATACGCAGTATTTT
CDR3aa: CASSLAGPPGTDTQYF
v_gene: TRBV28
d_gene: -
j_gene: TRBJ2-3
abundance: once

CDR3nt: TGTGCCAGCTCACCGGGGGGGACCCAGTACTTC
CDR3aa: CASSPGGTQYF
v_gene: TRBV18
d_gene: -
j_gene: TRBJ2-5
abundance: -

CDR3nt: TGTGCCAGCAGCCTGACAGGGAACACTGAAGCTTTCTTT
CDR3aa: CASSLTGNTEAFF
v_gene: TRBV11-1
d_gene: -
j_gene: TRBJ1-1
abundance: -

CDR3nt: TGTGCCAGCAGTGCAGGGGACATCGACGAGCAGTACTTC
CDR3aa: CASSAGDIDEQYF
v_gene: TRBV25-1
d_gene: -
j_gene: TRBJ2-7
abundance: -

CDR3nt: TGTGCGACGGGGCAGGGGAAAGAGACCCAGTACTTC
CDR3aa: CATGQGKETQYF
v_gene: TRBV5-4
d_gene: -
j_gene: TRBJ2-5
abundance: -

CDR3nt: TGCGCCAGCAGCTTAATCGCCCCCAGCGGGGGCTACAATGAGCAGTTCTTC
CDR3aa: CASSLIAPSGGYNEQFF
v_gene: TRBV5-1
d_gene: TRBD2
j_gene: TRBJ2-1
abundance: -

CDR3nt: TGTGCCAGCATTTCGGCCTGGGAGAGGGTCTACGAGCAGTACTTC
CDR3aa: CASISAWERVYEQYF
v_gene: TRBV28
d_gene: -
j_gene: TRBJ2-7
abundance: -

CDR3nt: TGTGCCTGGAGAGCCTGGAGTGAAAAACTGTTTTTT
CDR3aa: CAWRAWSEKLFF
v_gene: TRBV30
d_gene: -
j_gene: TRBJ1-4
abundance: few

CDR3nt: TGTGCCAGCAGCTTATTATGGGAAGTGGGAGGCCCAGATACGCAGTATTTT
CDR3aa: CASSLLWEVGGPDTQYF
v_gene: TRBV7-9
d_gene: -
j_gene: TRBJ2-3
abundance: -

CDR3nt: TGTGCCAGCCAGTTAAGGGGATCCTACGAGCAGTACTTC
CDR3aa: CASQLRGSYEQYF
v_gene: TRBV7-2
d_gene: -
j_gene: TRBJ2-7
abundance: -

CDR3nt: TGTGCCAGCAGCTTATGGGGAGACACTGAAGCTTTCTTT
CDR3aa: CASSLWGDTEAFF
v_gene: TRBV7-9
d_gene: -
j_gene: TRBJ1-1
abundance: -

CDR3nt: TGCGCCAGCAGCTTGGCGGGCGGGACCAGCACAGATACGCAGTATTTT
CDR3aa: CASSLAGGTSTDTQYF
v_gene: TRBV5-1
d_gene: -
j_gene: TRBJ2-3
abundance: -

CDR3nt: TGTGCCAGCCCCCACCTTATTAACACTGAAGCTTTCTTT
CDR3aa: CASPHLINTEAFF
v_gene: TRBV7-3
d_gene: -
j_gene: TRBJ1-1
abundance: -

CDR3nt: TGTGCCAGCAGTTTACTTGACAGGATGGCCTATGGCTACACCTTC
CDR3aa: CASSLLDRMAYGYTF
v_gene: TRBV28
d_gene: -
j_gene: TRBJ1-2
abundance: -

CDR3nt: TGTGCCAGCAGCCTTTCACAGGGTGGGGTTGAAAAACTGTTTTTT
CDR3aa: CASSLSQGGVEKLFF
v_gene: TRBV5-4
d_gene: -
j_gene: TRBJ1-4
abundance: -

CDR3nt: TGTGCCGCGCGAGCGGGAGGGCTGTATGAGCAGTTCTTC
CDR3aa: CAARAGGLYEQFF
v_gene: TRBV28
d_gene: TRBD2
j_gene: TRBJ2-1
abundance: -

CDR3nt: TGTGCCAGCAGCTTGGAGGGCAGGCCTCCCTACAATGAGCAGTTCTTC
CDR3aa: CASSLEGRPPYNEQFF
v_gene: TRBV5-6
d_gene: -
j_gene: TRBJ2-1
abundance: -

CDR3nt: TGTGCCAGCGCGGACAGGGGCTCTACTGGCGAGCAGTACTTC
CDR3aa: CASADRGSTGEQYF
v_gene: TRBV5-4
d_gene: TRBD1
j_gene: TRBJ2-7
abundance: -

CDR3nt: TGTGCCAGCCAACTCGACAGGGGGGAGACCCAGTACTTC
CDR3aa: CASQLDRGETQYF
v_gene: TRBV7-2
d_gene: TRBD1
j_gene: TRBJ2-5
abundance: -

CDR3nt: TGTGCCAGCAGTGAGGCAGGGTACCTCTATGGCTACACCTTC
CDR3aa: CASSEAGYLYGYTF
v_gene: TRBV2
d_gene: -
j_gene: TRBJ1-2
abundance: -

CDR3nt: TGTGCCAGCAGCGTGAGCGGGACTAGCGAGGAGACCCAGTACTTC
CDR3aa: CASSVSGTSEETQYF
v_gene: TRBV9
d_gene: TRBD2
j_gene: TRBJ2-5
abundance: -

CDR3nt: TGTGCCATCAGTGCTGTCCAGAACTATGGCTACACCTTC
CDR3aa: CAISAVQNYGYTF
v_gene: TRBV10-3
d_gene: -
j_gene: TRBJ1-2
abundance: -

CDR3nt: TGTGCCAGCGCCACGGCAGGAAACACTGAAGCTTTCTTT
CDR3aa: CASATAGNTEAFF
v_gene: TRBV7-8
d_gene: -
j_gene: TRBJ1-1
abundance: once

CDR3nt: TGTGCCAGCAGTTATACAGGGGAGCCAAACTATGGCTACACCTTC
CDR3aa: CASSYTGEPNYGYTF
v_gene: TRBV6-5
d_gene: TRBD1
j_gene: TRBJ1-2
abundance: -

CDR3nt: TGTGCCGGGGGACAGGGTGGTACCGGGGAGCTGTTTTTT
CDR3aa: CAGGQGGTGELFF
v_gene: TRBV2
d_gene: TRBD1
j_gene: TRBJ2-2
abundance: -

CDR3nt: TGTGCCAGCAGCTTATATAGCGGGAGCTACAATGAGCAGTTCTTC
CDR3aa: CASSLYSGSYNEQFF
v_gene: TRBV7-3
d_gene: TRBD2
j_gene: TRBJ2-1
abundance: -

CDR3nt: TGTGCCAGCAGCTTAGGACAGGGATGGACCGGGGAGCTGTTTTTT
CDR3aa: CASSLGQGWTGELFF
v_gene: TRBV7-3
d_gene: TRBD1
j_gene: TRBJ2-2
abundance: -

CDR3nt: TGCAGCGTTGTTCTGAGCGGGAGCCCAGATACGCAGTATTTT
CDR3aa: CSVVLSGSPDTQYF
v_gene: TRBV29-1
d_gene: TRBD2
j_gene: TRBJ2-3
abundance: -

CDR3nt: TGTGCCAGTAGGACTCAGGGGTCGAATCAGCCCCAGCATTTT
CDR3aa: CASRTQGSNQPQHF
v_gene: TRBV19
d_gene: -
j_gene: TRBJ1-5
abundance: -

CDR3nt: TGTGCCACCAGCAGAGATGAGTTCTCCCTCTTACTCAACACTGAAGCTTTCTTT
CDR3aa: CATSRDEFSLLLNTEAFF
v_gene: TRBV15
d_gene: -
j_gene: TRBJ1-1
abundance: -

CDR3nt: TGCGCCAGCTGCTACGATCCCCCGGGACTAGCTTGGTATTTT
CDR3aa: CASCYDPPGLAWYF
v_gene: TRBV5-1
d_gene: TRBD2
j_gene: TRBJ2-3
abundance: -

CDR3nt: TGTGCCAGCAGTTACTCCCTGGGAGCCGGTGGAGATACGCAGTATTTT
CDR3aa: CASSYSLGAGGDTQYF
v_gene: TRBV6-5
d_gene: -
j_gene: TRBJ2-3
abundance: -

CDR3nt: TGTGCCAGCAGCTTTAGAAATCCCGGGACAGCGAATAATTCACCCCTCCACTTT
CDR3aa: CASSFRNPGTANNSPLHF
v_gene: TRBV7-9
d_gene: TRBD1
j_gene: TRBJ1-6
abundance: -

CDR3nt: TGTGCCAGCAGCGTAGCTCCTACTCCAGGAGGTAATGAGCAGTTCTTC
CDR3aa: CASSVAPTPGGNEQFF
v_gene: TRBV9
d_gene: -
j_gene: TRBJ2-1
abundance: -

CDR3nt: TGTGCCAGCAGTCCCTACCCCCTAGCGGGAGGTACTAACACCGGGGAGCTGTTTTTT
CDR3aa: CASSPYPLAGGTNTGELFF
v_gene: TRBV28
d_gene: TRBD2
j_gene: TRBJ2-2
abundance: -

CDR3nt: TGTGCCAGCAGTATACAGCGGGAGAAGGCCTACGAGCAGTACTTC
CDR3aa: CASSIQREKAYEQYF
v_gene: TRBV6-5
d_gene: TRBD2
j_gene: TRBJ2-7
abundance: -

CDR3nt: TGTGCCAGCAGTTATGCTGTGGGGGGCACTGAAGCTTTCTTT
CDR3aa: CASSYAVGGTEAFF
v_gene: TRBV6-5
d_gene: -
j_gene: TRBJ1-1
abundance: -

CDR3nt: TGTGCCTGGGTGACTAGCGGGAAGAGGGAGCTGTTTTTT
CDR3aa: CAWVTSGKRELFF
v_gene: TRBV30
d_gene: TRBD2
j_gene: TRBJ2-2
abundance: -

CDR3nt: TGTGCCAGCAGTTTTGATACGCAGTATTTT
CDR3aa: CASSFDTQYF
v_gene: TRBV6-6
d_gene: -
j_gene: TRBJ2-3
abundance: -

CDR3nt: TGTGCCAGCTCAAGTCAGGACCTCCGTGGTAACACTGAAGCTTTCTTT
CDR3aa: CASSSQDLRGNTEAFF
v_gene: TRBV18
d_gene: -
j_gene: TRBJ1-1
abundance: -

CDR3nt: TGCAGCGCCAAGGGACTAGCGGGAGGTGCAGGGGAGCTGTTTTTT
CDR3aa: CSAKGLAGGAGELFF
v_gene: TRBV29-1
d_gene: TRBD2
j_gene: TRBJ2-2
abundance: -

CDR3nt: TGTGCCAGCAGTTTACTAGCGGCCACTAGGAACGAGCAGTACTTC
CDR3aa: CASSLLAATRNEQYF
v_gene: TRBV27
d_gene: TRBD2
j_gene: TRBJ2-7
abundance: -